These 15 T cell receptor beta chains share one sample of origin, sequenced in a study of CD4 and CD8 cells across lung adenocarcinoma regions. TCRdb fed the PCR reads into MiXCR, producing one record per CDR3 protein. This table holds roughly 20,000 distinct CDR3 sequences, 54% found once. Sequenced material: CD8+ T cells from the center of a lung tumor. The receptors were gathered from a female donor with lung adenocarcinoma. The CD4 and CD8 labels of this study may be unreliable.

The V and J genes are TRBV6-1 and TRBJ1-2, with D perhaps TRBD1 (5 bases). Between the trimmed V and J ends, which lost 9 bases and 12 bases, there was a span of 23 bases. The germline V gene encodes CDR1 MNHNS and CDR2 SASEGT. The CDR3 totals 13 residues. CDR3 protein: CASLQGLLADDTF. CDR3 nucleotides: TGTGCCAGTCTCCAGGGACTTTTGGCTGACGACACCTTC.

This clonotype was observed at least ten times. The CDR3 coding sequence is TGCGCCAGCAGCCTGGGACAGCGGAACACTGAAGCTTTCTTT. It is translated as CASSLGQRNTEAFF. The chain is built from TRBV4-1 and TRBJ1-1; 7 bases align to TRBD1. V lost 4 bases, J lost 1 base, and 3 bases stayed unmatched. The germline CDR1 and CDR2 sequences are MGHRA and YSYEKL. The CDR3 consists of 14 residues.

This clonotype was detected only a few times. A much bigger clone sits one base away, suggesting this may be a read error. The chain links TRBV25-1 to TRBJ2-1; D ambiguous. The CDR3 spans 14 residues. Germline assignment: CDR1 MGHDK and CDR2 SYGVNS. Deletions cut 4 bases from V and 13 bases from J, with 20 bases between. CDR3 sequence (DNA): TGTGCCAGCAGTGGAAAGGTTTGGCGAGAGACCCAGTTCTTC. This codes for CASSGKVWRETQFF.

This clonotype was seen only a few times. The chain links TRBV6-1 to TRBJ1-2, with 7 positions matching TRBD1. CDR3 length equals 13 residues. Trimming at V came to 5 bases and at J to 8 bases, leaving 8 bases not matched to a gene. In germline, CDR1 is MNHNS, CDR2 SASEGT. As DNA, the CDR3 is TGTGCCAGCAGTCCCGACAGGGTTGGAGGCTACACCTTC. Its translation: CASSPDRVGGYTF.

About this clonotype itself: The junction does not match germline at one end; this may be a read error. The J gene is TRBJ2-3, the V gene TRBV6-1; TRBD1 is a possible D gene (6 bases). The better agreement between TRBJ2-5 and the DNA end casts doubt on the J call. Germline V gene sequence: CDR1 MNHNS, CDR2 SASEGT. The CDR3 has 14 amino acids. In DNA, the CDR3 is TGTGCCGGGAGTGGGGGCCGTGGTCAAGATACCCAGTACTTC. Translation gives CAGSGGRGQDTQYF.

Relative to its sample, this clonotype is medium-sized. The CDR3 spells CASGGKTQYF. The CDR3 DNA reads as TGCGCCAGCGGAGGGAAGACCCAGTACTTC. J is TRBJ2-5 and V is TRBV10-1; possible D gene TRBD2, 6 bases. Trimming cost V 8 bases and J 6 bases, with 7 bases left between them. Germline CDR1 WNHNN, CDR2 SYGVQD (reference sequence). This CDR3 comprises 10 residues.

The genes are TRBV6-1 and TRBJ1-3, with D tentatively TRBD1 (5 bases). This CDR3 comprises 15 residues. Germline values: CDR1 MNHNS, CDR2 SASEGT. Trimming pared 5 bases from V and 4 bases from J, leaving 15 bases between. For the CDR3, the DNA is TGTGCCAGCAGTCCAGTCCGGGACGCAGGAAACACCATATATTTT. Protein sequence: CASSPVRDAGNTIYF.

This chain joins TRBV6-1 and TRBJ2-7; 12 positions match TRBD1. The V gene end was trimmed by 6 bases and the J gene end by 5 bases; junction bases not matched to a gene: 8. This CDR3 spans 15 amino acids. Looked up from germline, CDR1 is MNHNS and CDR2 is SASEGT. CDR3 loop: CASRNPGQGANEQYF. As DNA, the CDR3 is TGTGCCAGCAGGAACCCGGGACAGGGGGCCAACGAGCAGTACTTC.

The J gene is TRBJ2-5, the V gene TRBV6-1; D is ambiguous. The CDR3 totals 14 residues. Germline V lookup: CDR1 MNHNS, CDR2 SASEGT. With 0 bases removed from V and 9 bases from J, the gap between germline ends came to 14 bases. CDR3 sequence reads: CASSEAPQQDAQYF. As DNA, the CDR3 is TGTGCCAGCAGTGAAGCGCCCCAGCAGGACGCCCAGTACTTC.

The chain carries TRBV4-1 and TRBJ2-2; 10 positions match TRBD2. CDR3 size: 16 residues. V gave up 2 bases and J gave up 8 bases; unmatched junction bases: 8. Germline V gene lookup returns CDR1 MGHRA and CDR2 YSYEKL. The CDR3 sequence is CASSQRLAGEGGELFF. The CDR3 DNA is TGCGCCAGCAGCCAACGACTAGCGGGCGAGGGTGGGGAGCTGTTTTTT.

In its sample, this clonotype ranks as large. The rearrangement joins TRBV6-6 to TRBJ2-5; the D is unclear. This CDR3 has 13 residues. Deletions cut 0 bases from V and 5 bases from J, with 7 bases between. Germline CDR1 reads MNHNY; CDR2 reads SVGAGI (reference sequence). The chain's CDR3 is CASSYSSFETQYF. The DNA of the CDR3 is TGTGCCAGCAGTTACTCGAGCTTCGAGACCCAGTACTTC.

The gene calls are TRBV6-5 and TRBJ2-5, with D perhaps being TRBD1 or TRBD2 (6 bases each). V was trimmed by 4 bases and J by 4 bases, leaving 16 bases between them. The CDR3 sequence is 15 residues long. CDR1 and CDR2 from the germline V gene are MNHEY and SVGAGI. Here the CDR3 DNA reads TGTGCCAGCAGTTTGGGGGCGGGGTGGTCAGAGACCCAGTACTTC. The encoded protein is CASSLGAGWSETQYF.

This clonotype was observed a few times. The chain joins TRBV14 to TRBJ1-2; the D is unclear. V was trimmed by 0 bases and J by 8 bases, leaving 4 bases between them. CDR1 is SGHDN, CDR2 FVKESK, per germline. CDR3 size: 11 residues. The CDR3 coding sequence is TGTGCCAGCAGCCAAGACAGGGGCTACACCTTC. Protein sequence: CASSQDRGYTF.

This clonotype was counted ten times or more. CDR3 bases: TGTGCCTCCTTTAGCGGGAGTACAGATACGCAGTATTTT. This codes for CASFSGSTDTQYF. This chain connects TRBV6-5 to TRBJ2-3; TRBD2 matches 9 bases. CDR1 and CDR2 from the germline V gene are MNHEY and SVGAGI. V trimming: 11 bases; J trimming: 3 bases; junction bases outside the gene matches: 6. This CDR3 is 13 amino acids long.

By share of the sample, this clonotype is medium-sized. The genes are TRBV27 and TRBJ2-5; TRBD1 is a possible D gene (6 bases). The J call is doubtful: the DNA matches TRBJ2-7 better. The length of the CDR3 is 13 residues. Germline-derived CDR1 and CDR2 are MNHEY and SMNVEV (reference sequence). The CDR3 loop is CASSLLRGFEQYF. As DNA, the CDR3 is TGTGCCAGCAGTTTGTTGAGGGGGTTCGAGCAGTACTTC.